This TCR beta chain was captured in a study of shared clonotypes between healthy human individuals (dated by TCRdb to the early 2020s). In terms of the full investigation: Three men and two women, aged 18 to 49 years, made up the cohort. Per donor, leukapheresis produced somewhere between about 0.94 and 9 billion PBMCs. To increase sequencing depth and limit assay-specific biases, TCR repertoire library preparation and sequencing were carried out by different laboratories using diverse techniques. To estimate repertoire size and how much clonotypes are shared between individuals, the study performed deep sequencing of blood TCR repertoires from a few healthy adults. For each donor, three plates each were used for CD4 naive and CD4 memory, two plates were used for CD8 naive, and one plate was used for CD8 memory.

Donors were healthy HIV-negative adults with no recently reported acute infections or vaccinations. All donors were Caucasian adults living in Nashville, Tennessee, USA. CD4+ T cells were enriched by magnetic negative selection, after which naive cells were positively selected on CD45RA and the negative fraction was taken as the memory subset. Blood was obtained by leukapheresis, after which PBMCs were separated by Ficoll-Histopaque density gradient centrifugation and cryopreserved in liquid nitrogen vapor phase. Purity and quantity of every magnetically sorted T cell population were checked by analytical flow cytometry. From each sorted fraction, genomic DNA was isolated and quantified by UV absorbance on a Nanodrop 2000c. Broader findings and caveats from the paper: The genetic and exposure-history diversity represented was limited by the small number of donors. Even with the large sequencing depth, rarefaction of the sorted-subset datasets indicated that sequencing was incomplete. Sampling was limited to blood, and TCR repertoires in tissue likely differ from TCR repertoires in blood. Pairwise subsampling led to the expectation that sequencing depth would affect the degree of clonotype sharing among donors. Roughly 5% of naive CD4, 3.5% of naive CD8, about 2.1% of memory CD4, and around 0.4% of memory CD8 clonotypes were shared across a few donors. Estimated clonotype richness was generally larger for naive than for memory subsets. Higher generation probabilities were observed for clonotypes shared by all four sorted-subset donors than for non-shared clonotypes.

Concerning this clone: Its antigen is currently not known. The input lacks base qualities; no much larger clone sits a single base away.

TCR CDR3 regions were amplified from genomic DNA by multiplex PCR using the deep immunoSEQ assay. Extracted genomic DNA from each cell subset was distributed evenly across all wells of several immunoSEQ 96-well plates, and each plate was treated as a replicate. For sorted subsets, each replicate PCR was loaded with 200 to 250 ng genomic DNA, equivalent to about 30,000 T cell genomes. Purified libraries were measured with a Qubit 3.0 fluorometer, size-checked on a Bioanalyzer 2100, and measured again with the KAPA Library Quantification kit. Each immunoSEQ 96-well plate was sequenced on its own single-read 150-cycle Illumina NextSeq 550 flow cell. In the paper's pipeline: Because only junctional sequences without quality scores were contained in the immunoSEQ output, filtering matching that applied to full-length reads could not be performed. To assign V/J genes and CDR3, sequences were annotated using PyIR, a Python wrapper for IgBLAST v1.9, with IMGT germline references. Any read was removed if the V/J assignment was weak (E-value above 1e-6), the CDR3 was missing, or the read contained stop codons, out-of-frame junctions, or ambiguous translated residues. A V3J clonotype was defined by an identical inferred V gene, J gene, and CDR3 amino acid sequence. Percentage overlap between repertoires was calculated by dividing the number of shared unique clonotypes by the size of the smaller repertoire. Three approaches were used to assess repertoire richness: RTK rarefaction, the Chao1 estimator, and Recon v2.1 estimates of unobserved clonotypes. Generation probabilities were computed with OLGA for all TCRbeta clonotypes obtained by the gDNA method from several donors. TCRdb mirrors the immuneACCESS table, restricted to in-frame sequences. Some clones are absent from its copies; in checked studies, under half trace to an unresolved V gene, and the reason for the others is unknown. Clone size and the V and J calls come from that table; the DNA yielded D and trimming. The sample table contains around 2.1 million clones; only one count was recorded for approximately 96% of them. The ten largest clones take up over 0.1% of the sample.

The sequenced sample consisted of naive CD4+ T cells sorted from blood. Per the publication, the cell subset or site label means: CD45RA+ positively selected. The TCR was taken from a man aged 18-30 years in good health.

The CDR3 reads CASSPRLTQGNIQYF. The base sequence is TGTGCCAGCTCACCCCGCCTGACCCAGGGAAACATTCAGTACTTC. The V and J genes are TRBV18 and TRBJ2-4; a tentative D match to TRBD1 spans 5 bases. As encoded in the germline V gene, CDR1 is KGHSH while CDR2 is LQKENI. The CDR3 starts with the cysteine, ends with the phenylalanine, and has 15 residues. Of all the DNA, just the CDR3 is kept, 45 bases in frame from base 1. V drops 3 bases and J drops 6 bases, leaving 15 bases in between.